This T cell receptor beta chain originates from a study of cytomegalovirus exposure and HLA in healthy donors. General study findings and limits: In vitro checks showed that a few CMV-associated chains really do target CMV antigens. Later examination showed HLA-associated TCR beta chains had greater clonal expansion than equally common others. CMV serostatus was the only recorded immune exposure for donors.

The PCR ran on 60 Vbeta and 13 Jbeta primers. Some clones are missing from TCRdb's copy, which holds only in-frame ones; the method was immunoSEQ multiplex PCR. The table has roughly 110,000 clones, 82% seen once; the top ten hold less than 3.5%. The CDR3 is made up of 13 amino acids. On this clone itself: Its antigen is still unknown.

Source material: PBMCs. This sequence joins TRBV1 and TRBJ2-7; TRBD1 is the table's D call and was not checked against the DNA. TRBV1 is a listed pseudogene. The receptor comes from a man aged 30 to 39 in good health and CMV-seropositive. CDR3 sequence (DNA): TGCACCAGCAGGGCTAGACAGGGCTACGAGCAGTACTTC. Residues: CTSRARQGYEQYF.